This T cell receptor beta chain was recorded in a study of blood T cells in healthy people across ages. Findings and caveats of the study: Versus aged donors, long-lived donors had higher diversity and more naive CD4+ cells. Strong correlation linked observed beta diversity and percent naive T cells.

The donors, all healthy, were Caucasians living in Russia, aged 6 to 90. The amount of total RNA extracted per sample was at least 5 micrograms. The J segment lost 0 bases and the V segment lost 1 base, leaving 9 bases of the junction unmatched. The CDR3 runs to 19 residues. Looked up from germline, CDR1 is SGHTA and CDR2 is FQGNSA. A second roughly 7 to 12 cycle PCR used barcoded and J-beta primers. TCRdb passed the 5' RACE reads through MiXCR, listing each CDR3 protein once. In the table there are fewer than 900,000 distinct CDR3 sequences, 45% to 50% of which are singletons. Comment on this clonotype: The antigen is not known.

Sequencing was carried out using blood. The chain combines TRBV7-2 with TRBJ2-1; 10 bases match TRBD2. This TCR was recovered from a woman between 55 and 75 years old in good health. Here the CDR3 reads CASSLGVRLAGDSYNEQFF. CDR3 nucleotide sequence: TGTGCCAGCAGCTTAGGAGTTCGGCTAGCGGGAGACTCCTACAATGAGCAGTTCTTC.